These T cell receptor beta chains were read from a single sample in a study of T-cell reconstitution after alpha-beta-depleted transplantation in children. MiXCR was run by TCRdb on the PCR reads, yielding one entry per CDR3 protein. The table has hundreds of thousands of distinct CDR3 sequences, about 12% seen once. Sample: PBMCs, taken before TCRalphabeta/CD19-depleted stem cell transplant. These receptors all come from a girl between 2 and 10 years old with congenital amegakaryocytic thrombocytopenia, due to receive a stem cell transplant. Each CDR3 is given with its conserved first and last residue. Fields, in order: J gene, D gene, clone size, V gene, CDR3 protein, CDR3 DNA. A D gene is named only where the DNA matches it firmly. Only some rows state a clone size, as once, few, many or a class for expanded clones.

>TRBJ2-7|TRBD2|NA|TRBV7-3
CASSLEASGSPTEQYF
TGTGCCAGCAGCTTAGAAGCTAGCGGGAGTCCCACGGAGCAGTACTTC
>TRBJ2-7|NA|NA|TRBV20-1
CSARGPSGPSYEQYF
TGCAGTGCTAGGGGACCATCCGGGCCTTCCTACGAGCAGTACTTC
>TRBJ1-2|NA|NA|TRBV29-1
CSVERGTLSTF
TGCAGCGTTGAGAGGGGTACGTTGTCCACCTTC
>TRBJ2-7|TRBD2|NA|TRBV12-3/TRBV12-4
CASSFPSGTEQYF
TGTGCCAGCAGTTTCCCTAGCGGTACGGAGCAGTACTTC
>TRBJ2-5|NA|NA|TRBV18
CASSPPGGKETQYF
TGTGCCAGCTCACCACCGGGCGGTAAAGAGACCCAGTACTTC
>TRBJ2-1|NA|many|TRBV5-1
CASSARSGNEQFF
TGCGCCAGCAGCGCACGATCGGGCAATGAGCAGTTCTTC
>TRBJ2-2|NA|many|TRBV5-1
CASSGDNTGELFF
TGCGCCAGCAGCGGGGACAACACCGGGGAGCTGTTTTTT
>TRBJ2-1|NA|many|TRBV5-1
CASSLAAGYGEQFF
TGCGCCAGCAGCTTGGCCGCTGGTTACGGTGAGCAGTTCTTC
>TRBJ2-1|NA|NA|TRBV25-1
CASNGALLDNEQFF
TGTGCCAGCAACGGGGCGCTTCTCGACAATGAGCAGTTCTTC
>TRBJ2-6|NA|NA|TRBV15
CATSRGGASGANVLTF
TGTGCCACCAGCAGAGGGGGGGCTAGTGGGGCCAACGTCCTGACTTTC
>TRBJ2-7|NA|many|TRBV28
CASSLPKYEQYF
TGTGCCAGCAGTTTGCCGAAATACGAGCAGTACTTC
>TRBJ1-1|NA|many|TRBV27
CASSCAEAFF
TGTGCCAGCAGTTGCGCTGAAGCTTTCTTT
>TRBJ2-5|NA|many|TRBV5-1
CASAKGRSTQYF
TGCGCCAGCGCGAAGGGTCGGTCCACCCAGTACTTC
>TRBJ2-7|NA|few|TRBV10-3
CAISDAQRFLYEQYF
TGTGCCATCAGTGACGCCCAGCGTTTCCTGTACGAGCAGTACTTC
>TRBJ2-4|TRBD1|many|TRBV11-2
CASSSIRTGKLAKNIQYF
TGTGCCAGCAGCTCTATTCGGACAGGAAAACTAGCCAAAAACATTCAGTACTTC
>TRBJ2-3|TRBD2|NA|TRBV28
CASSLQVAGTIGTDTQYF
TGTGCCAGCAGTTTACAGGTAGCGGGAACTATCGGCACAGATACGCAGTATTTT
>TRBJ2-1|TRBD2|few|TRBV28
CASSSGLPEPNEQFF
TGTGCCAGCAGTTCGGGACTACCCGAACCGAATGAGCAGTTCTTC
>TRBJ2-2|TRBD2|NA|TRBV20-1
CSAPRASGTGELFF
TGCAGTGCTCCCCGGGCTAGCGGGACCGGGGAGCTGTTTTTT
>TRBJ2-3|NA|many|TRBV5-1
CASSGTSTYSTDTQYF
TGCGCCAGCAGTGGGACTTCTACCTATAGCACAGATACGCAGTATTTT
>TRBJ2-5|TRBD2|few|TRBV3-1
CASSQEVAGGETQYF
TGTGCCAGCAGCCAAGAGGTAGCGGGAGGTGAGACCCAGTACTTC
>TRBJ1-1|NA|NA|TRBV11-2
CASSSSGGDTEAFF
TGTGCCAGCAGCTCCAGCGGGGGCGACACTGAAGCTTTCTTT
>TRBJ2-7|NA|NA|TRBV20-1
CSARGGTVFSSYEQYF
TGCAGTGCTAGAGGAGGAACAGTGTTTAGCTCCTACGAGCAGTACTTC
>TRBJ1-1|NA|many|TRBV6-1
CASSEGLGLSTEAFF
TGTGCCAGCAGTGAAGGTTTGGGGTTGAGCACTGAAGCTTTCTTT
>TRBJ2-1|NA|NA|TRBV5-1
CASSRGGESGNEQFF
TGCGCCAGCAGCCGTGGCGGGGAATCGGGGAATGAGCAGTTCTTC
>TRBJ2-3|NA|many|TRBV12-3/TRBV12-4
CASSNLTAQYF
TGTGCCAGCAGTAACTTGACGGCGCAGTATTTT
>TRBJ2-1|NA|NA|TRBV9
CASSALDRGSGAGPGNEQFF
TGTGCCAGCAGCGCCCTGGACCGTGGTTCTGGTGCCGGGCCCGGCAATGAGCAGTTCTTC
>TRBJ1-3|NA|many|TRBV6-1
CASSDMESGNTIYF
TGTGCCAGCAGTGATATGGAATCTGGAAACACCATATATTTT
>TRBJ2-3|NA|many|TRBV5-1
CASSSDPMDTDTQYF
TGCGCCAGCAGCTCGGACCCAATGGACACAGATACGCAGTATTTT
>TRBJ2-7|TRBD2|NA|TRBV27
CASSLGTSGEQYF
TGTGCCAGCAGTTTAGGGACTAGCGGTGAGCAGTACTTC
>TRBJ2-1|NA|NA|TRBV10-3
CATTGGDEQFF
TGTGCCACCACAGGTGGCGATGAGCAGTTCTTC
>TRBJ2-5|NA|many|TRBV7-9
CASSLVERRQQETQYF
TGTGCCAGCAGCTTAGTTGAAAGAAGACAACAAGAGACCCAGTACTTC
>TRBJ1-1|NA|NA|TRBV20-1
CSAREWTAQNTEAFF
TGCAGTGCTAGAGAGTGGACAGCCCAAAACACTGAAGCTTTCTTT
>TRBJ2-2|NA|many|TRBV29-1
CSVTDRSTGELFF
TGCAGCGTTACAGACAGAAGCACCGGGGAGCTGTTTTTT
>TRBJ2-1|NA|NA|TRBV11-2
CASSRAGDEQFF
TGTGCCAGCAGCCGGGCCGGCGATGAGCAGTTCTTC
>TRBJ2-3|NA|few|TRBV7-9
CASSSTGTGDTDTQYF
TGTGCCAGCAGCTCCACGGGGACCGGAGACACAGATACGCAGTATTTT
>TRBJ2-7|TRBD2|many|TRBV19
CASSISGRAYEQYF
TGTGCCAGTAGTATTAGCGGGAGGGCCTACGAGCAGTACTTC
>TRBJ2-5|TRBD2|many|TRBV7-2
CASSSGLAVETQYF
TGTGCCAGCAGCTCTGGACTAGCTGTCGAGACCCAGTACTTC
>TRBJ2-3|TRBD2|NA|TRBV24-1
CATSGTSGRPSTDTQYF
TGTGCCACCAGTGGGACTAGCGGGAGGCCGAGCACAGATACGCAGTATTTT
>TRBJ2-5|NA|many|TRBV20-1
CRAYQETQYF
TGCAGGGCTTACCAAGAGACCCAGTACTTC
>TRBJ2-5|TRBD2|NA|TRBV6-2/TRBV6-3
CASSYVGLAGKVETQYF
TGTGCCAGCAGTTACGTGGGACTAGCGGGAAAGGTGGAGACCCAGTACTTC
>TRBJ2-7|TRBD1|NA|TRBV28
CASRAPGQGAYEQYF
TGTGCCAGCAGGGCTCCGGGACAGGGGGCGTACGAGCAGTACTTC